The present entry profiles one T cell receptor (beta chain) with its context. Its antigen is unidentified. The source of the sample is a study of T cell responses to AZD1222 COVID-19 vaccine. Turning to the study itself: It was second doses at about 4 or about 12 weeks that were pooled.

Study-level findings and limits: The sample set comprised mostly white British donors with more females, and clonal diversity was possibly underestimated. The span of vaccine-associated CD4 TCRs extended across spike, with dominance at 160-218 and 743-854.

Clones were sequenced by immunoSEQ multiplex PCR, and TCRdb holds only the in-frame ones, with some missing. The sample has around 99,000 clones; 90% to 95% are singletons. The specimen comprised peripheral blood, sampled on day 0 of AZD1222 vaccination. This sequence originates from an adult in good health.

The CDR3 nucleotides are TGTGCCAGCAGCCTAAACAGGGGGGCTAATGAAAAACTGTTTTTT. Protein product: CASSLNRGANEKLFF. This rearrangement joins TRBV6-5 to TRBJ1-4, with 8 bases that match TRBD1. This CDR3 is built from 15 residues. J lost 3 bases, V lost 6 bases, and 6 bases had no gene match. Germline V gene data show CDR1 as MNHEY and CDR2 as SVGAGI.